This TCR beta chain was captured by sequencing in a study of shared clonotypes between healthy human individuals. The study, taken as a whole, reports: Rarefaction exposed incomplete sorted-subset sequencing despite large depth.

The material for each subset, its genomic DNA, was split evenly across several immunoSEQ plates. Libraries were prepared by immunoSEQ multiplex PCR; TCRdb keeps only in-frame clonotypes and omits some of them. The sample consists of fewer than 350,000 clones, roughly 87% of them appearing once. In regard to this clone: No antigen is known for it. This specimen includes other DNA sequences encoding the same CDR3.

The germline CDR1 and CDR2 sequences are MNHEY and SMNVEV (reference sequence). The V and J ends lost 4 bases and 3 bases respectively, with 2 bases between them. CDR3 length: 11 residues. The genes are TRBV27 and TRBJ2-3; D remains ambiguous. The clonotype originates from a man aged 18 to 29 in good health. Sample: memory CD8+ T cells sorted from blood. Subset in this sample: CD45RO+ cells pooled with CCR7-negative TemRA cells. CDR3 coding DNA: TGTGCCAGCAGTTCTACAGATACGCAGTATTTT. Amino acid sequence: CASSSTDTQYF.